These 16 T cell receptor beta chains came from one sample sequenced in a study of OX40 agonist ivuxolimab in advanced cancers. The protocol was immunoSEQ multiplex PCR, while the TCRdb copy is restricted to in-frame clones and leaves out a portion. The sample includes 65,000 to 80,000 clones, about 90% seen only once; the top ten take about 0.31%. The sequencing here drew on CD4+ or CD8+ T cells sorted from blood, taken in a trial of the OX40 agonist ivuxolimab. The source is an adult with an advanced solid tumor such as melanoma, head and neck, liver or kidney cancer.

This rearrangement joins TRBV19 to TRBJ1-1, with TRBD1 as a possible D gene (5 bases). The CDR3 covers 14 residues. V was cut by 3 bases and J by 4 bases, with 12 bases left in between. The germline V gene has CDR1 LNHDA and CDR2 SQIVND (reference sequence). The CDR3 DNA reads as TGTGCCAGTAGTATTAGGGCAGGGACCACTGAAGCTTTCTTT. Translated: CASSIRAGTTEAFF.

The gene calls are TRBV7-2 and TRBJ2-7, with D perhaps matching TRBD2 (5 bases). From germline, CDR1 is SGHTA and CDR2 FQGNSA. The CDR3 is 14 amino acids. Trimming pared 7 bases from V and 0 bases from J, leaving 13 bases between. CDR3 in DNA: TGTGCCAGCAACGCGGCGGGCAGCTCCTACGAGCAGTACTTC. Translation: CASNAAGSSYEQYF.

The chain is built from TRBV6-6 and TRBJ1-3, with TRBD1 matching over 8 bases. Germline loops: CDR1 MNHNY, CDR2 SVGAGI (reference sequence). This CDR3 contains 14 residues. J was trimmed by 2 bases and V by 5 bases; bases with no gene match: 2. CDR3 nucleotides: TGTGCCAGCAGTCTACAGGGGGCTGGAAACACCATATATTTT. Protein product: CASSLQGAGNTIYF.

This chain connects TRBV6-1 to TRBJ1-6; D may be TRBD1 (5 bases). The V end lost 6 bases, the J end lost 4 bases, and 13 bases lay between the germline ends. From germline, CDR1 is MNHNS and CDR2 SASEGT. CDR3 length: 15 amino acids. Here the CDR3 reads CASRGLDTYNSPLHF. In DNA form, the CDR3 reads TGTGCCAGCAGGGGACTGGACACTTATAATTCACCCCTCCACTTT.

The gene calls are TRBV19 and TRBJ2-1; D is unclear. The CDR3 totals 11 residues. In germline, CDR1 is LNHDA, CDR2 SQIVND (reference sequence). Trimming cost V 11 bases and J 9 bases, with 14 bases left between them. This CDR3 reads CAGCNSGEQFF. CDR3 in DNA: TGTGCCGGATGTAACAGTGGTGAGCAGTTCTTC.

The CDR3 spells CASSSPVLGVRGYTF. The CDR3 DNA follows: TGTGCCAGCAGTTCCCCCGTTTTGGGTGTTCGGGGCTACACCTTC. The V call is TRBV6-5, the J call TRBJ1-2, with D uncertain. The germline V and J ends were trimmed by 4 bases and 8 bases, with 20 bases remaining between them. This CDR3 is built from 15 residues. From germline, CDR1 is MNHEY and CDR2 SVGAGI.

The CDR3 here is CASSEDRGQQPQHF. The CDR3 nucleotides read TGTGCCAGCAGCGAGGACAGGGGGCAACAGCCCCAGCATTTT. The chain links TRBV6-1 to TRBJ1-5; TRBD1 aligns across 11 bases. Losses at the gene ends were 6 bases for V and 7 bases for J; bases not matched to a gene: 5. Germline V gene lookup returns CDR1 MNHNS and CDR2 SASEGT. This CDR3 contains 14 residues.

The genes are TRBV2 and TRBJ2-1, with a possible D match to TRBD2 (6 bases). V was cut by 8 bases and J by 3 bases, with 8 bases left in between. This CDR3 is 12 amino acids long. The germline V gene has CDR1 SNHLY and CDR2 FYNNEI. CDR3: CASEDYYNEQFF. In DNA, the CDR3 is TGTGCCAGCGAGGACTACTACAATGAGCAGTTCTTC. Using reference TRBV2 and TRBJ2-1 for the parts outside the CDR3, the full variable domain is EPEVTQTPSHQVTQMGQEVILRCVPISNHLYFYWYRQILGQKVEFLVSFYNNEISEKSEIFDDQFSVERPDGSNFTLKIRSTKLEDSAMYFCASEDYYNEQFFGPGTRLTVL.

The chain has TRBV2 and TRBJ2-6, with unresolved D. Trimming cost V 3 bases and J 0 bases, with 3 bases left between them. CDR1 is SNHLY and CDR2 is FYNNEI in the germline V gene. This CDR3 is 14 amino acids long. As DNA, the CDR3 is TGTGCCAGCAGTGAGAGCTCTGGGGCCAACGTCCTGACTTTC. It yields the protein CASSESSGANVLTF.

The V gene is TRBV18, the J gene TRBJ2-2, with D possibly TRBD1 on 6 matching bases. V was pared by 7 bases and J by 4 bases, with 16 bases between. The CDR3 contains 15 residues. Germline V gene sequence: CDR1 KGHSH, CDR2 LQKENI. The DNA of the CDR3 is TGTGCCAGCTTCAACTCATGGACAGCCACCGGGGAGCTGTTTTTT. This encodes CASFNSWTATGELFF.

This clone was found once. The V and J genes are TRBV9 and TRBJ1-5; maybe TRBD1 (5 bases). The CDR3 contains 15 residues. Trimming stripped 0 bases from V and 6 bases from J, with 13 bases between. Germline CDR1 is SGDLS and CDR2 is YYNGEE. The CDR3 DNA follows: TGTGCCAGCAGCGTAGGTGATGGGGACGGTCAGCCCCAGCATTTT. The encoded protein is CASSVGDGDGQPQHF.

This chain uses TRBV19 with TRBJ2-6; 13 nucleotides match TRBD2. The V segment lost 1 base and the J segment 2 bases; nucleotides outside the gene matches: 2. The V gene's germline CDR1 is LNHDA and CDR2 SQIVND (reference sequence). The CDR3 totals 18 residues. The CDR3 loop is CASSIGTSGSAGANVLTF. CDR3 sequence (DNA): TGTGCCAGTAGTATAGGGACTAGCGGGAGCGCTGGGGCCAACGTCCTGACTTTC.

This clone is a singleton in its sample. The gene calls are TRBV15 and TRBJ1-5; 9 nucleotides align to TRBD1. Germline CDR1 and CDR2: LNHNV and YYDKDF (reference sequence). V dropped 5 bases and J dropped 6; count of bases not matched to a gene: 8. The CDR3 covers 15 residues. DNA for the CDR3: TGTGCCACCAGCGCCGGGACAGGGTTTTTTCAGCCCCAGCATTTT. This encodes CATSAGTGFFQPQHF.

This chain uses TRBV29-1 with TRBJ1-1; D possibly corresponds to TRBD1 (6 bases). This CDR3 comprises 15 residues. Deletions cut 4 bases from V and 1 base from J, with 16 bases between. CDR1 SQVTM and CDR2 ANQGSEA come from the germline V gene. The CDR3: CSVGGGQGANTEAFF. CDR3 coding DNA: TGCAGCGTTGGGGGGGGGCAGGGTGCGAACACTGAAGCTTTCTTT. Full variable domain (remainder filled in from reference TRBV29-1 and TRBJ1-1): SAVISQKPSRDICQRGTSLTIQCQVDSQVTMMFWYRQQPGQSLTLIATANQGSEATYESGFVIDKFPISRPNLTFSTLTVSNMSPEDSSIYLCSVGGGQGANTEAFFGQGTRLTVV.

This chain joins TRBV15 and TRBJ2-1, with 8 bases aligning to TRBD1. V trimming: 2 bases; J trimming: 5 bases; junction bases outside the gene matches: 26. The V gene's germline CDR1 is LNHNV and CDR2 YYDKDF (reference sequence). The CDR3 covers 22 residues. The CDR3: CATSRPTPNLPLRQGSNNEQFF. The CDR3 DNA is TGTGCCACCAGCAGACCTACTCCCAACCTCCCACTCCGACAGGGGAGTAACAATGAGCAGTTCTTC.

This chain connects TRBV5-1 to TRBJ2-1; 10 nucleotides agree with TRBD2. This CDR3 contains 15 residues. Losses at the gene ends were 3 bases for V and 9 bases for J; bases not matched to a gene: 9. In germline, CDR1 is SGHRS, CDR2 YFSETQ. CDR3 sequence (DNA): TGCGCCAGCAGCTCAACTAGCGGGATGACGAGTGAGCAGTTCTTC. Protein product: CASSSTSGMTSEQFF.